A single sample gave rise to the 23 T cell receptor beta chains below, sequenced in a study of blood T cells in healthy people across ages. For the second PCR, which ran for about 7 to 11 cycles, a sample-barcoded 5' primer and a J-beta primer mix were used. TCRdb reprocessed the 5' RACE reads with MiXCR, giving one entry per CDR3 protein. There are 650,000 or so distinct CDR3 sequences in the sample; 40% to 65% occur only once, and 13% lies in the top ten. What was sequenced was blood. Receptors were obtained from a woman older than 75 in good health.

V is TRBV4-3 and J is TRBJ1-2; 7 positions match TRBD1. Germline CDR1 reads LGHNA; CDR2 reads YSLEER. The CDR3 is made up of 16 amino acids. The V gene end was trimmed by 0 bases and the J gene end by 3 bases; junction bases not matched to a gene: 7. In DNA, the CDR3 is TGCGCCAGCAGCCAAGAAGTATCCAGGGGGGACTATGGCTACACCTTC. Translation: CASSQEVSRGDYGYTF.

The chain links TRBV29-1 to TRBJ1-2; maybe TRBD1 (6 bases). The CDR3 sequence is 15 residues long. Trimming pared 0 bases from V and 6 bases from J, leaving 17 bases between. CDR1 and CDR2 from the germline V gene are SQVTM and ANQGSEA. The CDR3 here is CSVEDGQSIFDGYTF. As DNA, the CDR3 is TGCAGCGTTGAAGATGGACAGAGTATTTTCGATGGCTACACCTTC.

This clonotype was observed many times. The J gene is TRBJ2-7, the V gene TRBV29-1; D may be TRBD1 (6 bases). Germline CDR1 is SQVTM and CDR2 is ANQGSEA. The CDR3 consists of 13 residues. V lost 7 bases and J 5 bases, leaving 18 bases between the germline ends. The CDR3 sequence is CSALVRGNHEQYF. Written as DNA, the CDR3 is TGCAGCGCCCTTGTCAGGGGAAACCACGAGCAGTACTTC.

This clonotype has just a few counts. The chain combines TRBV7-9 with TRBJ2-3; D possibly corresponds to TRBD2 (6 bases). V lost 5 bases, J lost 6 bases, and 9 bases lay in between. The V gene's germline CDR1 is SEHNR and CDR2 FQNEAQ (reference sequence). The CDR3 runs to 12 residues. The CDR3 nucleotides read TGTGCCAGCAGCCGGGGACTGGATACGCAGTATTTT. Protein product: CASSRGLDTQYF. The full variable domain, its missing parts supplied by reference TRBV7-9 and TRBJ2-3, is DTGVSQNPRHKITKRGQNVTFRCDPISEHNRLYWYRQTLGQGPEFLTYFQNEAQLEKSRLLSDRFSAERPKGSFSTLEIQRTEQGDSAMYLCASSRGLDTQYFGPGTRLTVL.

For this clonotype: A much larger clone is a single base away; this may be a read error. This rearrangement joins TRBV20-1 to TRBJ1-2; no clear D gene. Germline CDR1 is DFQATT and CDR2 is SNEGSKA (reference sequence). Trimming left V 2 bases short and J 7 bases short, with 20 bases between. The CDR3 extends over 15 amino acids. This CDR3 is CSARPGTQIKSGYTF. CDR3 nucleotides: TGCAGTGCTAGACCCGGCACACAGATAAAAAGTGGCTACACCTTC.

The rearrangement links TRBV4-3 to TRBJ2-1, with 8 bases fitting TRBD1. The J call could be wrong; TRBJ2-7 is a better fit for the DNA end. CDR3 length equals 16 residues. Germline values: CDR1 LGHNA, CDR2 YSLEER. This CDR3 reads CANRHVRDRIPYEQYF. The CDR3 nucleotides read TGCGCCAACAGGCACGTTCGGGACAGGATACCCTACGAGCAGTACTTC.

Worth noting for this clonotype: Germline is not matched at one junction end, which may reflect a read error. The J gene is TRBJ2-3, the V gene TRBV20-1, with D perhaps assigned TRBD1 or TRBD2 (5 bases each). The CDR3 is made up of 16 amino acids. Germline V lookup: CDR1 DFQATT, CDR2 SNEGSKA (reference sequence). The CDR3 region has the DNA TGCAGTGCTAGAGATTCAGGGAGATTTCCCGCAGATATGCAGTATTTT. Protein product: CSARDSGRFPADMQYF.

This clonotype showed up many times. The chain links TRBV5-1 to TRBJ2-7; possibly TRBD1 for D (5 bases). CDR3 length: 13 residues. The V gene's germline CDR1 is SGHRS and CDR2 YFSETQ. V was cut by 2 bases and J by 5 bases, with 11 bases left in between. CDR3 in DNA: TGCGCCAGCAGCTTTCGGCAGGGCAACGAGCAGTACTTC. Its protein is CASSFRQGNEQYF.

This clonotype was recorded many times. The genes are TRBV29-1 and TRBJ2-1, with 11 bases lining up with TRBD1. The junction had 13 bases not matched to a gene; V was cut back by 6 bases and J by 6 bases. The CDR3 is made up of 16 amino acids. Germline CDR1 SQVTM, CDR2 ANQGSEA. CDR3 protein: CSVPRTGGIIGNEQFF. In DNA form, the CDR3 reads TGCAGCGTCCCTCGGACAGGGGGCATTATTGGCAATGAGCAGTTCTTC.

This clonotype was recorded many times. The chain carries TRBV20-1 and TRBJ2-3; 9 nucleotides match TRBD2. J lost 0 bases, V lost 2 bases, and 9 bases had no gene match. The CDR3 runs to 17 residues. Germline V lookup: CDR1 DFQATT, CDR2 SNEGSKA (reference sequence). The CDR3 DNA sequence: TGCAGTGCTAGATTTGCTAGCGGGAAGGGGAGCACAGATACGCAGTATTTT. It is translated as CSARFASGKGSTDTQYF.

As to this clonotype: One base away lies a much larger clone, so this may be a sequencing read error. The V gene is TRBV12-3 or TRBV12-4, the J gene TRBJ2-3, with 9 bases matching TRBD2. The CDR3 contains 14 residues. CDR3 bases: TGTGCCAGCATTGGCGGACTAGCGACAGAGACGCAGTATTTT. Translating it yields CASIGGLATETQYF.

The chain recombines TRBV5-1 with TRBJ2-3; no firm D call. Germline CDR1 is SGHRS and CDR2 is YFSETQ. CDR3 length: 13 amino acids. The V end was cut by 4 bases, the J end by 5 bases, with 11 bases between. The CDR3 spells CASSQDWEDTQYF. The CDR3 DNA follows: TGCGCCAGCAGCCAAGACTGGGAAGATACGCAGTATTTT.

V usage is TRBV4-1 and J usage is TRBJ2-7, with D perhaps being TRBD1 or TRBD2 (6 bases each). V was pared by 4 bases and J by 0 bases, with 10 bases between. CDR1 and CDR2 from the germline V gene are MGHRA and YSYEKL. The length of the CDR3 is 14 residues. CDR3 nucleotides: TGCGCCAGCAGCCGCGGGGACAACTCCTACGAGCAGTACTTC. Its protein product is CASSRGDNSYEQYF.

In this sample, this clonotype turned up once. V and J are TRBV11-2 and TRBJ2-3, with D perhaps being TRBD1 or TRBD2 (7 bases each). Germline lookup yields CDR1 SGHAT and CDR2 FQNNGV. The CDR3 extends over 19 amino acids. V shed 4 bases and J shed 2 bases, with 25 bases lying between them. CDR3 in amino acids: CASSSFLRGEGLFTDTQYF. The CDR3 DNA reads TGTGCCAGCAGCTCATTCCTCAGGGGGGAGGGACTCTTCACAGATACGCAGTATTTT.

A word on this clonotype: It may be a read error: a sequence one base away is much more abundant. V and J are TRBV10-3 and TRBJ1-2; D unclear. Germline V gives CDR1 ENHRY, CDR2 SYGVKD. Deletions cut 10 bases from V and 7 bases from J, with 28 bases between. The CDR3 has 16 amino acids. CDR3 in DNA: TGTGCCACTCGGGGTGGCAGATCATATTTTCTGGGTGGCTACACCTTC. Protein product: CATRGGRSYFLGGYTF.

The gene calls are TRBV12-3 or TRBV12-4 and TRBJ2-7; 9 bases are shared with TRBD2. The ends lost 5 bases at V and 4 bases at J; junction bases unmatched: 6. The CDR3 runs 14 residues. CDR3 in amino acids: CASSADSGSYEQYF. The CDR3 coding sequence is TGTGCCAGCAGTGCCGATAGCGGGAGTTACGAGCAGTACTTC.

Notes on this clonotype: A far larger clone differs by one base, so this is likely a read error. The chain recombines TRBV4-1 with TRBJ2-3; no definite D call. Germline CDR1 is MGHRA and CDR2 is YSYEKL. The CDR3 runs to 12 residues. The CDR3 here is CTSSLGPDTQYF. For the CDR3, the DNA is TGCACCAGCAGCCTTGGGCCGGATACGCAGTATTTT.

This clonotype was seen many times. V and J are TRBV28 and TRBJ2-7; D ambiguous. The germline V gene has CDR1 MDHEN and CDR2 SYDVKM. The CDR3 runs 13 residues. V gave up 2 bases and J gave up 5 bases, with 10 bases separating them. The CDR3 sequence is CASSLDFRDEQYF. CDR3 coding DNA: TGTGCCAGCAGTTTAGACTTCCGAGACGAGCAGTACTTC.

As concerns this clonotype: At one end the junction does not follow the germline gene, possibly because of a read error. The CDR3 region has the DNA TGCGCCAGCCGGAGAGACCCCGGGGCCGGGGAGTTGTTTTTT. Translation gives CASRRDPGAGELFF. The chain joins TRBV5-1 to TRBJ2-2; the D call may be TRBD1 or TRBD2 (5 bases each). Germline CDR1 and CDR2: SGHRS and YFSETQ. The length of the CDR3 is 14 residues.

The chain carries TRBV29-1 and TRBJ2-3; a possible D gene is TRBD2 (5 bases). CDR3 length: 11 amino acids. CDR1 is SQVTM and CDR2 is ANQGSEA in the germline V gene. The V end was cut by 1 base, the J end by 8 bases, with 7 bases between. This chain's CDR3 is CSVEVLATQYF. The DNA of the CDR3 is TGCAGCGTTGAAGTCCTAGCTACGCAGTATTTT.

In the case of this clonotype: The junction and the germline gene differ at one end; a read error may be behind it. The chain couples TRBV29-1 to TRBJ2-7, with TRBD1 matching 12 bases. This CDR3 comprises 16 residues. The germline V gene has CDR1 SQVTM and CDR2 ANQGSEA. CDR3 loop: CSVSGTGGEGSYEQYF. CDR3 bases: TGTAGCGTTTCCGGGACAGGGGGCGAGGGGTCCTACGAGCAGTACTTC.

CDR3 sequence (DNA): TGCGCCAGCAGCCTGACTAGCGGACTGATCTCTGGGGCCAACGTCCTGACTTTC. It yields the protein CASSLTSGLISGANVLTF. The chain is built from TRBV5-1 and TRBJ2-6; TRBD2 agrees at 9 bases. The CDR3 sequence is 18 residues long. Germline loops: CDR1 SGHRS, CDR2 YFSETQ. V trimming: 4 bases; J trimming: 0 bases; junction bases outside the gene matches: 8.

This clonotype has just a few counts. This chain links TRBV28 with TRBJ1-5, with D unresolved. CDR1 and CDR2 (germline): MDHEN, SYDVKM. The CDR3 covers 13 residues. Deletions cut 5 bases from V and 5 bases from J, with 10 bases between. The CDR3 protein is CASSPLTYQPQHF. The CDR3 nucleotides read TGTGCCAGCAGTCCACTTACTTATCAGCCCCAGCATTTT.